This entry features one TCR beta chain sequence. The antigen is unknown. Only in-frame clones appear in the TCRdb table, and some are missing; sequencing was by immunoSEQ multiplex PCR. In the table there are roughly 54,000 clones, 89% of which are singletons. The entry originates in a study of CD4+ T cells in melanoma. CDR1 is SGHTA and CDR2 is FQGNSA in the germline V gene. V lost 3 bases and J lost 3, with 20 bases in between. CDR3 length equals 17 residues. Study-wide findings and caveats: A reported correlation linked neoantigen-specific CD4+ T cells to CD8+, macrophage and B cell function. Diverse differentiation states were reported for melanoma neoantigen-specific CD4+ T cells.

This chain joins TRBV7-2 and TRBJ2-5; D is perhaps TRBD2 (6 bases). The sequenced sample was peripheral blood. The TCR comes from a human donor with melanoma. The CDR3: CASSFRMPGGEKETQYF. The CDR3 coding sequence is TGTGCCAGCAGCTTCAGGATGCCGGGCGGGGAGAAAGAGACCCAGTACTTC.